The rows below give T cell receptor beta chains drawn from one sample of a study of shared clonotypes between healthy human individuals. Produced via immunoSEQ multiplex PCR; TCRdb's table is partial and in-frame only. The repertoire consists of some 2,000,000 clones, with approximately 94% occurring once and the leading ten covering about 1.1%. The sequenced material came from naive CD8+ T cells sorted from blood. The source is a man aged 18 to 30 in good health. Both conserved end residues are part of each CDR3. A D gene is named only where the DNA matches it firmly. Where a row states a size, it is once, few, many or the class of an expanded clone; other rows omit it.

d_gene | j_gene | abundance | v_gene | CDR3aa | CDR3nt
NA | TRBJ2-2 | NA | TRBV4-3 | CASSQARTELDSGELFF | TGCGCCAGCAGCCAAGCCCGGACAGAGTTAGATTCCGGGGAGCTGTTTTTT
TRBD1 | TRBJ1-4 | NA | TRBV19 | CASSIQGQGGEKLFF | TGTGCCAGTAGTATCCAGGGACAGGGAGGCGAAAAACTGTTTTTT
TRBD2 | TRBJ2-1 | NA | TRBV5-1 | CASRLSGTYNEQFF | TGCGCCAGCAGGCTCAGCGGGACTTACAATGAGCAGTTCTTC
NA | TRBJ1-1 | NA | TRBV28 | CASSFLLATNEAFF | TGTGCCAGCAGTTTCCTGCTGGCCACCAATGAAGCTTTCTTT
NA | TRBJ1-5 | NA | TRBV30 | CAWSGLGAGQPQHF | TGTGCCTGGAGTGGTTTGGGGGCAGGTCAGCCCCAGCATTTT
TRBD2 | TRBJ2-7 | NA | TRBV4-3 | CASSQLAGSYEQYF | TGCGCCAGCAGCCAACTAGCGGGATCCTACGAGCAGTACTTC
TRBD2 | TRBJ2-1 | NA | TRBV27 | CASSSGAGEQFF | TGTGCCAGCAGTTCCGGAGCGGGGGAGCAGTTCTTC
NA | TRBJ1-5 | NA | TRBV19 | CATSPQWGMANQPQHF | TGTGCCACCTCCCCTCAATGGGGAATGGCCAATCAGCCCCAGCATTTT
TRBD2 | TRBJ2-5 | NA | TRBV5-4 | CASSFWPLAGDETQYF | TGTGCCAGCAGCTTCTGGCCCTTAGCGGGGGATGAGACCCAGTACTTC
TRBD2 | TRBJ2-7 | once | TRBV10-3 | CAISPLGGGDFYEQYF | TGTGCCATCAGTCCATTGGGTGGGGGGGACTTCTACGAGCAGTACTTC
NA | TRBJ1-1 | NA | TRBV10-3 | CAISEWQDTEAFF | TGTGCCATCAGTGAGTGGCAGGACACTGAAGCTTTCTTT
NA | TRBJ2-3 | NA | TRBV5-4 | CASSLDLRDTQYF | TGTGCCAGCAGCTTGGACCTACGCGATACGCAGTATTTT
NA | TRBJ1-6 | NA | TRBV28 | CASTLGQGRSPLHF | TGTGCCAGCACCCTGGGACAAGGTAGGTCACCCCTCCACTTT
TRBD2 | TRBJ2-7 | NA | TRBV7-6 | CASSLELAGGYEQYF | TGTGCCAGCAGCTTAGAGCTAGCGGGAGGCTACGAGCAGTACTTC